The clone carrying this T cell receptor (beta chain) was seen more than once but under ten times. The antigen remains unidentified. TCRdb itself ran the reads through MiXCR, one entry per CDR3 protein. Of approximately 700,000 distinct CDR3 sequences listed, 35% to 45% are singletons. Trimming took off 7 bases at V and 2 bases at J, with 15 bases between the two ends. The CDR3 is 14 residues long. Looked up from germline, CDR1 is SEHNR and CDR2 is FQNEAQ (reference sequence). This entry is derived from a study of T cell repertoires in cytomegalovirus infection. Study findings and constraints: Summed public TCR beta family frequency identified CMV carriers bearing the relevant HLA.

Sequencing was done on a sample of PBMCs. This TCR derives from a human donor in good health (CMV status not recorded). Some clones in this sample may be carry-over from other donors' samples. The chain is built from TRBV7-9 and TRBJ2-7; D remains unclear. The CDR3 region has the DNA TGTGCCAGCACCCCCACTCGGGCAGCCTACGAGCAGTACTTC. This gives the protein CASTPTRAAYEQYF. The full variable domain, rest sourced from reference TRBV7-9 and TRBJ2-7, is DTGVSQNPRHKITKRGQNVTFRCDPISEHNRLYWYRQTLGQGPEFLTYFQNEAQLEKSRLLSDRFSAERPKGSFSTLEIQRTEQGDSAMYLCASTPTRAAYEQYFGPGTRLTVT.